Below, 4 T cell receptor beta chains from the same sample are listed, as sequenced in a study of shared clonotypes between healthy human individuals. The protocol was immunoSEQ multiplex PCR, while the TCRdb copy is restricted to in-frame clones and leaves out a portion. The sample lists about 2.3 million clones, roughly 93% occurring once. Sequencing was done on a sample of naive CD4+ T cells from PBMCs. The subset was: CD45RA+ positively selected. These TCRs come from a man between 18 and 35 years old in good health. Some clones in this sample may be carry-over from other donors' samples.

The chain combines TRBV11-2 with TRBJ2-7; weak D call: TRBD2 (7 bases). The CDR3 sequence is 12 residues long. Germline-derived CDR1 and CDR2 are SGHAT and FQNNGV. As DNA, the CDR3 is TGTGCCAGCAGCCGCCTCAGCGGGACACCCGACGTC. Translation gives CASSRLSGTPDV.

This chain links TRBV10-3 with TRBJ2-7; D possibly corresponds to TRBD1 (6 bases). V lost 7 bases to trimming and J lost 0 bases, with 13 bases between them. Germline CDR1 and CDR2: ENHRY and SYGVKD. The CDR3 totals 14 residues. This CDR3 reads CAIKETGHSYEQYF. CDR3 nucleotide sequence: TGTGCCATCAAGGAGACAGGCCACTCCTACGAGCAGTACTTC.

The gene calls are TRBV2 and TRBJ2-5; the D gene is possibly TRBD1 (6 bases). V shed 7 bases and J shed 7 bases, with 10 bases lying between them. Germline CDR1 reads SNHLY; CDR2 reads FYNNEI. The CDR3 runs 11 residues. The CDR3 sequence: CASIATGTQYF. The CDR3 DNA is TGTGCCAGCATTGCGACAGGGACCCAGTACTTC.

The chain couples TRBV4-1 to TRBJ2-1; 12 bases align to TRBD2. Trimming took 2 bases from V and 3 from J; bases not matched to a gene: 2. Germline lookup yields CDR1 MGHRA and CDR2 YSYEKL. The CDR3 consists of 16 residues. The DNA for the CDR3 is TGCGCCAGCAGCCAAATGACTAGCGGGGGCTACAATGAGCAGTTCTTC. Protein: CASSQMTSGGYNEQFF.